This T cell receptor beta chain was sequenced in a study of radiation and T cells in renal cell carcinoma (TCRdb year 2020). Background for the entire study: Samples were obtained from a clinical trial, in which 15 Gy stereotactic body radiation therapy was delivered to primary renal cell carcinomas and nephrectomy was performed 4 weeks later. A total of some 51 samples underwent TCR beta sequencing, made up of 25 or so tumors and about 27 peripheral blood samples. In the 53 samples combined, some 4,000,000 unique CDR3 nucleotide sequences were found, encoding some 2,500,000 unique CDR3 amino acid sequences. General conclusions and limits of the study: Because pretreatment tumor biopsies were not available, the baseline intratumoral presence of clonotypes could not be determined. Dynamics of the blood repertoire were not tracked past 4 weeks after treatment. In blood, the top tumor clonotypes increased between baseline and 2 weeks post-radiation and then shrank by 4 weeks, which suggests that tumor-resident clones expanded only transiently. Because the trial had a single-armed design, the trial could not examine how radiation dose or scheduling affected the TCR repertoire.

The immunoSEQ kit was used, according to the manufacturer's recommendations, to generate TCR beta libraries from genomic DNA. Library preparation used a first multiplex PCR with proprietary primers, then a second PCR adding unique barcodes, with bead cleanups after each round. A kit-provided positive control reaction and a negative control reaction were included in every sample batch. The final libraries were assessed on an Agilent 4200 TapeStation D1000 ScreenTape, pooled by volume, and quantified by qPCR. Sequencing was performed on an Illumina NextSeq500 with a MidOutput 150-cycle cartridge, and 156 Read1 and 15 Index1 cycles were run with kit custom primers. The pooled library was loaded at around 0.93 pM with around 20% PhiX control spiked in. As for the original processing: Vendor-processed data were analyzed in R, with a clonotype defined as all T cells sharing the same CDR3 nucleotide sequence. For clone abundance analyses, frequencies were normalized to the 10,000 most abundant clones in each sample. Public T cell clones, which averaged fewer than five per sample, were removed prior to analysis. A difference in abundance of at least 32-fold between compartments was used to define tumor-enriched and baseline blood-enriched clonotypes. A beta-binomial differential abundance model was used to identify clonotypes that were expanded or contracted between blood time points. Similarity between tumor and blood repertoires was quantified using the Baroni-Urbani and Buser coefficient, and groups were compared with two-tailed Wilcoxon tests in R. The source is immuneACCESS, and TCRdb retained only in-frame sequences with V and J called. Part of the clones is not carried over; for the studies checked, unresolved V genes explain less than half of this, and the remainder is unexplained. That table supplies the V and J calls and clone size; D and trimming were determined from the DNA. This sample gives tens of thousands of clones in total; roughly 80% of them show up just once. Roughly 30% of the sample lies in the top ten.

About this clone: Its antigen remains undetermined. Base-call qualities are not available, and no considerably larger clone is one nucleotide away.

Including cysteine and phenylalanine, the CDR3 has 16 amino acids. Just CDR3 DNA is preserved here, 48 bases in frame from base 1. V loses 3 bases at its end and J loses 4 bases; junction bases beyond the gene matches: 8. CDR1 and CDR2 are read off the germline V gene (reference sequence) as SGHKS and YYEKEE. Read against the paper, the sample's time point label means: blood 2 weeks post-SBRT. Interpreted using the paper, the treatment or condition label stands for: 15 Gy SBRT to primary tumor, nephrectomy 4 weeks later. To follow tumor-enriched clonotypes, peripheral blood was collected serially from radiation-treated patients at baseline and again at 2 weeks and 4 weeks after SBRT. All patients had renal cell carcinoma with clear cell pathology. Genomic DNA for TCR sequencing was prepared using the QIAamp DNA Blood Mini Kit (Qiagen). The analyses included just those samples that passed every quality control check.

The clonotype was recovered from a woman aged 70 to 79 with renal cell carcinoma. The specimen comprised blood, sampled from a patient whose treatment included radiotherapy and nephrectomy. The chain is made from TRBV5-5 and TRBJ1-5; 9 central nucleotides agree with TRBD1. CDR3 sequence: CASSWMPGQGNQPQHF. In nucleotide form, the sequence is TGTGCCAGCAGCTGGATGCCGGGACAGGGAAATCAGCCCCAGCATTTT.